Listed below are T cell receptor beta chains from one sample, sequenced in a study of regulatory T cells in long-lasting Graves disease. TCRdb reanalysed the multiplex PCR reads using MiXCR and keeps one entry per CDR3 protein. The repertoire has about 610,000 distinct CDR3 sequences, 15% to 20% of them found once; the top ten carry more than 10%. These data were also reused for a study on T cells in Graves' hyperthyroidism and ophthalmopathy.

Sequencing used peripheral blood mononuclear cells (PBMCs), obtained at new diagnosis, from a patient treated with antithyroid drugs. The receptor set was obtained from a man between 18 and 35 years old with Graves disease. Each CDR3 is given with its conserved first and last residue. D genes are given only for firm matches. A clone size is listed for some rows: how often the clone was seen (once, few, many), or a class if it is expanded.

abundance | d_gene | j_gene | v_gene | CDR3nt | CDR3aa
many | TRBD1 | TRBJ2-7 | TRBV12-3/TRBV12-4 | TGTGCCAGCAGTCCTACAGGGGGCGAGCAGTACTTC | CASSPTGGEQYF
. | . | TRBJ1-1 | TRBV19 | TGTGCCACCTCCGACAGAGCACTCACTGAAGCTTTCTTT | CATSDRALTEAFF
few | TRBD1 | TRBJ2-5 | TRBV12-5 | TGTGCTAGTGGTTTGGCACAGGGGTTGGAGACCCAGTACTTC | CASGLAQGLETQYF
many | . | TRBJ1-2 | TRBV6-2/TRBV6-3 | TGTGCCGGGCGTCAGACAGGACAGTATGGCTACACCTTC | CAGRQTGQYGYTF
few | TRBD1 | TRBJ1-1 | TRBV3-1 | TGTGCCAGCAGCTACGGACAGGGAACGGAAGCTTTCTTT | CASSYGQGTEAFF
. | . | TRBJ2-2 | TRBV4-2 | TGTGCCAGCAGCCAACGGGTCACCGGGGAGCTGTTTTTT | CASSQRVTGELFF
few | TRBD2 | TRBJ2-2 | TRBV4-2 | TGTGCCAGCAGCCAAAGGGCGGTAGCGGGCCTGAACACCGGGGAGCTGTTTTTT | CASSQRAVAGLNTGELFF
many | TRBD2 | TRBJ2-5 | TRBV29-1 | TGCAGCGTAGGACTAGCGGGAACGGAGACCCAGTACTTC | CSVGLAGTETQYF
many | . | TRBJ1-1 | TRBV5-5 | TGTGCCAGCAGCTTGTGGGAAGGCACTGAAGCTTTCTTT | CASSLWEGTEAFF
many | TRBD2 | TRBJ2-7 | TRBV30 | TGTGCCTGGGGGGTCCCGCTGACTAGCGCGAGGAGCTCCTACGAGCAGTACTTC | CAWGVPLTSARSSYEQYF
. | TRBD1 | TRBJ2-3 | TRBV6-1 | TGTGCCAGCAGTGCGCGACCCGGAAGGACAGGGGCAGCAGATACGCAGTATTTT | CASSARPGRTGAADTQYF
many | TRBD2 | TRBJ2-1 | TRBV6-1 | TGTGCCAGCCGTACCGGGGGGGGCGAGCAGTTCTTC | CASRTGGGEQFF
few | . | TRBJ2-5 | TRBV5-1 | TGCGCCAGCAGCCCCCGGACTGGCCACCAAGAGACCCAGTACTTC | CASSPRTGHQETQYF
. | TRBD1 | TRBJ2-7 | TRBV20-1 | TGCAGTATCGGACAGGGCAAGGGGCAGTACTTC | CSIGQGKGQYF
few | . | TRBJ2-1 | TRBV5-5 | TGTGCCAGCAGCTTGACACTTACTTACTACAATGAGCAGTTCTTC | CASSLTLTYYNEQFF
. | . | TRBJ1-6 | TRBV7-9 | TGTGCCAGCAGCTTAGCCTCCGTCGGGGGCTCCTATAATTCACCCCTCCACTTT | CASSLASVGGSYNSPLHF
few | TRBD2 | TRBJ2-4 | TRBV4-1 | TGCGCCAGCAGCCAGATTCTAGCGGGCTCCATACTAGCCAAAAACATTCAGTACTTC | CASSQILAGSILAKNIQYF
. | TRBD1 | TRBJ1-4 | TRBV15 | TGTGCCACCAGCAGTGACAGGGGGCCCAGGAAACTGTTTTTT | CATSSDRGPRKLFF
many | TRBD2 | TRBJ2-3 | TRBV18 | TGTGCCAGCTCACCACCGTCAGGAGCGGGGGCAGATACGCAGTATTTT | CASSPPSGAGADTQYF
many | . | TRBJ2-3 | TRBV18 | TGTGCCAGCTCACCAAAGCTGCCGGGCCAGCTTTACACAGATACGCAGTATTTT | CASSPKLPGQLYTDTQYF
few | TRBD1 | TRBJ2-7 | TRBV30 | TGTGCCTGGAGTCCCCTCCTAGGGGGCGGTTACGAGCAGTACTTC | CAWSPLLGGGYEQYF
few | . | TRBJ2-2 | TRBV6-5 | TGTGCCAGCAGTTACTTGGGGTATACCGGGGAGCTGTTTTTT | CASSYLGYTGELFF
. | . | TRBJ2-1 | TRBV4-1 | TGCGCCAGCAGCCAAGTACGGGCGGGAATGACTGAGCAGTTCTTC | CASSQVRAGMTEQFF
many | TRBD1 | TRBJ1-5 | TRBV4-1 | TGCGCCAGCAGCAGGGGGCCCAATCAGCCCCAGCATTTT | CASSRGPNQPQHF
many | . | TRBJ2-3 | TRBV9 | TGTGCCAGCAGCTCCCAGGGAAACGAGAGCACAGATACGCAGTATTTT | CASSSQGNESTDTQYF
few | . | TRBJ1-2 | TRBV20-1 | TGCAGTGCTAGAGATCAGAATTATGGCTACACCTTC | CSARDQNYGYTF
few | . | TRBJ2-2 | TRBV20-1 | TGCAGTGCCCCCACCGGGCAAACCGGGGAGCTGTTTTTT | CSAPTGQTGELFF
few | . | TRBJ1-3 | TRBV28 | TGTGCCAGCAGCTATGCCGGGCTAAGGTGGTATTTT | CASSYAGLRWYF
. | . | TRBJ2-3 | TRBV24-1 | TGTGCCACCAGTGAGGTGGGGGTACGCACAGATACGCAGTATTTT | CATSEVGVRTDTQYF
many | TRBD2 | TRBJ2-1 | TRBV12-3/TRBV12-4 | TGTGCCAGCAGTTTGGGACTAGCAAGGAATGAGCAGTTCTTC | CASSLGLARNEQFF
. | . | TRBJ1-3 | TRBV6-1 | TGTGCCAGCATTCGAGCAGGGTCCTCTGGAAACACCATATATTTT | CASIRAGSSGNTIYF
. | TRBD1 | TRBJ2-3 | TRBV6-2/TRBV6-3 | TGTGCCAGCAGTTACGGGGCAGGGGGCGAAGATACGCAGTATTTT | CASSYGAGGEDTQYF
few | . | TRBJ1-2 | TRBV5-6 | TGTGCCAGCAGCTGGTTGGACAGTAACTATGGCTACACCTTC | CASSWLDSNYGYTF
many | TRBD1 | TRBJ2-5 | TRBV19 | TGTGCCAGTGGACAGGGGGCAGAGACCCAGTACTTC | CASGQGAETQYF
few | . | TRBJ2-1 | TRBV12-3/TRBV12-4 | TGTGCCAGCCAGGGGCCCTCCGGTGAGCAGTTCTTC | CASQGPSGEQFF
many | TRBD2 | TRBJ2-7 | TRBV7-6 | TGTGCCAGCAGCTTAGCGTCTGGGACTAGCGGGAGATCCTACGAGCAGTACTTC | CASSLASGTSGRSYEQYF
many | . | TRBJ2-7 | TRBV7-9 | TGTGCCAGCAGCTTGACCGCGTCTTTGCACGAGCAGTACTTC | CASSLTASLHEQYF
. | TRBD1 | TRBJ1-1 | TRBV18 | TGTGCCAGCTCACCACGGGGGGAATGGACAGGGAACACTGAAGCTTTCTTT | CASSPRGEWTGNTEAFF
many | TRBD1 | TRBJ2-7 | TRBV6-1 | TGTGCCAGCAGACCAGGACAGGGATCCGAGCAGTACTTC | CASRPGQGSEQYF
. | . | TRBJ1-2 | TRBV9 | TGTGCCAGCAGCCCTCCCACCGGGGGTCGTGGCTACACCTTC | CASSPPTGGRGYTF
. | TRBD2 | TRBJ2-1 | TRBV4-1 | TGCGCCAGCAGCCCCCCTCAGGTAGCGGGAGGGGAAATTTACAATGAGCAGTTCTTC | CASSPPQVAGGEIYNEQFF
. | TRBD1 | TRBJ1-4 | TRBV7-9 | TGTGCCAGCAGCAGACAGGGTCGAGAAAAACTGTTTTTT | CASSRQGREKLFF
few | . | TRBJ1-5 | TRBV2 | TGTGCCAGCAGTGAAAATTCTCGACAGGTGCATAGCAATCAGCCCCAGCATTTT | CASSENSRQVHSNQPQHF
many | TRBD2 | TRBJ2-1 | TRBV29-1 | TGCAGCGTCCTCACCGGGACTAGCGGGAGTAATGAGCAGTTCTTC | CSVLTGTSGSNEQFF
. | . | TRBJ2-2 | TRBV20-1 | TGCAATGCTAGCCCTTTGGGGGAGCTGTTTTTT | CNASPLGELFF
many | . | TRBJ2-7 | TRBV27 | TGTGCCACCACCCGAGGGATTAACTACGAGCAGTACTTC | CATTRGINYEQYF
few | . | TRBJ2-7 | TRBV7-2 | TGTGCCAGCAGCATAGACGGAAACCCGGGCGCCTACGAGCAGTACTTC | CASSIDGNPGAYEQYF
many | . | TRBJ2-1 | TRBV11-2 | TGTGCCAGCAGCCCACTTAGGGGTTCCTACAATGAGCAGTTCTTC | CASSPLRGSYNEQFF
many | . | TRBJ1-1 | TRBV3-1 | TGTGCCGTCCGAGGATCATTCGACACTGAAGCTTTCTTT | CAVRGSFDTEAFF
many | . | TRBJ1-1 | TRBV20-1 | TGCAGTGCTAGTGGTCTTGAGATAAACACTGAAGCTTTCTTT | CSASGLEINTEAFF
many | . | TRBJ2-7 | TRBV28 | TGTGCCAGCAGTTCCGTGGGGCTCTTGATCCAGTCCTACGAGCAGTACTTC | CASSSVGLLIQSYEQYF
many | . | TRBJ2-7 | TRBV5-1 | TGCGCCAGCAGACAAAGGACAGCCTCCTACGAGCAGTACTTC | CASRQRTASYEQYF
few | . | TRBJ2-5 | TRBV2 | TGTGCCGGCAGTGAAGGGGGACTACGCTTGGAGACCCAGTACTTC | CAGSEGGLRLETQYF
many | TRBD2 | TRBJ2-1 | TRBV12-5 | TGTGCTAGTGGTTTAGCGGGAGGTAGGAATGAGCAGTTCTTC | CASGLAGGRNEQFF